Following are 14 T cell receptor beta chains from one sample sequenced in a study of response to subunit inactivated influenza vaccine. TCRdb re-called the RT-PCR reads with MiXCR, one entry per CDR3 protein. The sample includes 150,000 to 200,000 distinct CDR3 sequences, 9.5% to 13% of them seen just once. Sequencing was performed on non-naive T cells sorted from PBMCs, taken 40 to 50 days after vaccination. The origin of the receptors is a man in his forties or fifties who received an inactivated influenza vaccine.

The CDR3 DNA is TGCAGTGCTAGAGAAACCGGGACAGACTACAATGAGCAGTTCTTC. Translating it yields CSARETGTDYNEQFF. The V gene is TRBV20-1, the J gene TRBJ2-1; TRBD1 matches 7 bases. The CDR3 runs 15 residues. Trimming cost V 0 bases and J 3 bases; bases outside gene matches: 5. Germline values: CDR1 DFQATT, CDR2 SNEGSKA (reference sequence).

This clonotype occurred many times. V and J are TRBV12-3 or TRBV12-4 and TRBJ2-5, with 7 bases matching TRBD2. V gave up 3 bases and J gave up 5 bases; unmatched junction bases: 6. The CDR3 extends over 14 amino acids. The CDR3 is CASSLRSGVETQYF. CDR3 DNA: TGTGCCAGCAGTTTGCGGAGCGGGGTGGAGACCCAGTACTTC.

The table lists this clonotype with a few counts. This chain connects TRBV27 to TRBJ2-3; tentatively, D is TRBD2 (6 bases). The CDR3 is made up of 19 amino acids. The V gene's germline CDR1 is MNHEY and CDR2 SMNVEV (reference sequence). Trimming stripped 10 bases from V and 1 base from J, with 30 bases between. CDR3 protein: CAIPTRETLILLGTDTQYF. CDR3 bases: TGTGCCATCCCCACCCGGGAGACTCTAATTCTCCTCGGCACAGATACGCAGTATTTT.

This clonotype was recorded at least ten times. The V and J genes are TRBV7-2 and TRBJ2-7, with TRBD2 identical over 8 bases. The length of the CDR3 is 15 residues. The trim removed 1 base at V and 7 bases at J, leaving 9 bases unmatched. Germline lookup yields CDR1 SGHTA and CDR2 FQGNSA. The CDR3 spells CASSLGVAGPREQYF. CDR3 in DNA: TGTGCCAGCAGCTTAGGGGTAGCGGGGCCTCGTGAGCAGTACTTC.

This clonotype was counted only a few times. The chain couples TRBV19 to TRBJ1-1; D remains unclear. The CDR3 is 15 residues long. Germline V gene sequence: CDR1 LNHDA, CDR2 SQIVND (reference sequence). V gave up 3 bases and J gave up 5 bases, with 16 bases separating them. As DNA, the CDR3 is TGTGCCAGTAGTATGGGGTCTCGGTTGGGGACTGAAGCTTTCTTT. This codes for CASSMGSRLGTEAFF.

This clonotype has more than one count but fewer than ten. The rearrangement links TRBV20-1 to TRBJ2-1; 7 nucleotides align to TRBD1. There are 15 residues in the CDR3. Per germline, CDR1 DFQATT and CDR2 SNEGSKA (reference sequence). V dropped 0 bases and J dropped 7; count of bases not matched to a gene: 9. CDR3 in amino acids: CSARDGDRVKNEQFF. CDR3 bases: TGCAGTGCTAGAGATGGTGACAGGGTCAAAAATGAGCAGTTCTTC.

In this sample, this clonotype turned up a few times. The gene calls are TRBV6-1 and TRBJ2-3; TRBD2 matches at 8 bases. The length of the CDR3 is 15 residues. After removal of 10 bases from V and 8 bases from J, the junction contained 17 bases not matched to a gene. The germline gives CDR1 MNHNS, CDR2 SASEGT. The CDR3 DNA reads TGTGCCACCGTGGACAGTTATACCAGCGGGGGTACGCAGTATTTT. As protein: CATVDSYTSGGTQYF.

J is TRBJ2-3 and V is TRBV20-1; D possibly corresponds to TRBD2 (6 bases). Germline values: CDR1 DFQATT, CDR2 SNEGSKA (reference sequence). The CDR3 contains 15 residues. Trimming removed 1 base at V and 1 base at J, with 12 bases between. The CDR3 here is CSARGVGGGTDTQYF. CDR3 nucleotides: TGCAGTGCTAGAGGGGTTGGCGGGGGCACAGATACGCAGTATTTT.

This clonotype was counted only a few times. The chain uses TRBV10-2 and TRBJ2-7; 9 bases line up with TRBD2. V trimming: 7 bases; J trimming: 0 bases; junction bases outside the gene matches: 4. The CDR3 extends over 14 amino acids. Looked up from germline, CDR1 is WSHSY and CDR2 is SAAADI. DNA for the CDR3: TGCGCCAGCACTCAGACTAGCGGCTCCTACGAGCAGTACTTC. Protein: CASTQTSGSYEQYF.

This clonotype occurred many times. V gene TRBV7-2 combines with J gene TRBJ2-5, with a possible D match to TRBD2 (6 bases). CDR3 length: 16 residues. Looked up from germline, CDR1 is SGHTA and CDR2 is FQGNSA. V was clipped by 4 bases and J by 5 bases, with 20 bases between them. The CDR3 region is CASSSTSPRLVETQYF. The CDR3 DNA reads TGTGCCAGCAGCTCCACTAGCCCTCGACTAGTTGAGACCCAGTACTTC.

This clonotype was detected many times. This rearrangement joins TRBV6-1 to TRBJ2-2, with D hard to call. Germline V gene sequence: CDR1 MNHNS, CDR2 SASEGT. The V and J ends lost 6 bases and 6 bases respectively, with 17 bases between them. The CDR3 covers 15 residues. The CDR3 region has the DNA TGTGCCAGCAGACACACGAAAGGGATCCCCGGGGAGCTGTTTTTT. Encoded protein: CASRHTKGIPGELFF.

The sample holds many counts of this clonotype. The J gene is TRBJ2-2, the V gene TRBV29-1; weak D call: TRBD1 (6 bases). The germline V gene has CDR1 SQVTM and CDR2 ANQGSEA. The CDR3 is made up of 16 amino acids. V dropped 2 bases and J dropped 1 base, with 14 bases sitting between them. The CDR3 nucleotides read TGCAGCGTTGAATTAAGGGCACAGGGGAACACCGGGGAGCTGTTTTTT. Translating it yields CSVELRAQGNTGELFF.

This chain links TRBV6-5 with TRBJ2-5, with 8 bases identical to TRBD1. CDR1 is MNHEY and CDR2 is SVGAGI in the germline V gene. This CDR3 spans 15 amino acids. After removal of 0 bases from V and 2 bases from J, the junction contained 2 bases not matched to a gene. DNA of the CDR3: TGTGCCAGCAGTTACTCTCAGGGGGCGCAAGAGACCCAGTACTTC. Encoded protein: CASSYSQGAQETQYF.

There are a few counts of this clonotype. An end of the junction does not agree with germline; a read error may underlie this. The chain joins TRBV5-1 to TRBJ2-1; no clear D. The CDR3 spans 12 residues. Germline V CDR1 and CDR2: SGHRS, YFSETQ. CDR3 region: CASSLDVRGWIF. The CDR3 coding sequence is TGCGCCAGCAGCTTGGATGTACGTGGCTGGATCTTC.